This paragraph reports one T cell receptor beta chain. Seattle-derived patients entered the study during active infection and were followed longitudinally. The sample comes from a study of blood T cell repertoires in COVID-19. The table came from immunoSEQ multiplex PCR; TCRdb's copy has only in-frame clones and leaves some out. The sample yields under 150,000 clones, 75% to 90% seen once. The CDR3 runs 12 residues. Germline values: CDR1 SGHNT, CDR2 YYREEE (reference sequence). The ends were cut back, 6 bases at V and 3 bases at J, with 9 bases in the middle. The V and J genes are TRBV5-4 and TRBJ1-2, with D possibly TRBD1 on 6 matching bases. Material for sequencing was peripheral blood. This receptor was identified in a woman in her sixties with COVID-19, enrolled during active disease. CDR3 region: CASTRTDYGYTF. The CDR3 bases are TGTGCCAGCACCCGGACAGACTATGGCTACACCTTC.